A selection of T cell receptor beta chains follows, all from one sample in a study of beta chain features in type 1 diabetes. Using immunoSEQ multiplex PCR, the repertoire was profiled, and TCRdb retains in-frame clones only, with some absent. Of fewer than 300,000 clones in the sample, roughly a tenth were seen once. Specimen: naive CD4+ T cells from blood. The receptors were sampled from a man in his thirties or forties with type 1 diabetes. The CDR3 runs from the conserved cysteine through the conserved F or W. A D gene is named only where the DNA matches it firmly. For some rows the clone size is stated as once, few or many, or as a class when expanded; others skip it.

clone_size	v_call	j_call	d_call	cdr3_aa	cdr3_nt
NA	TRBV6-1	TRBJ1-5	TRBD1	CASSRTGVNQPQHF	TGTGCCAGCAGCCGAACAGGGGTCAATCAGCCCCAGCATTTT
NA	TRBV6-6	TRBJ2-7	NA	CASSSGNSYEQYF	TGTGCCAGCAGTTCAGGGAACTCCTACGAGCAGTACTTC
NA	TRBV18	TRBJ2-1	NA	CASSQEMGRNEQFF	TGTGCCAGCTCACAAGAGATGGGGCGGAATGAGCAGTTCTTC
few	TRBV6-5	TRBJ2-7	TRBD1	CASTTPGGENEQYF	TGTGCCAGCACCACCCCAGGGGGCGAAAACGAGCAGTACTTC
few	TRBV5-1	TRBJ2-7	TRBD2	CASSGGDGSLQYF	TGCGCCAGCAGCGGGGGGGACGGAAGTCTTCAGTACTTC
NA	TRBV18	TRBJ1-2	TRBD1	CASSSSGTGGDLHTF	TGTGCCAGCTCATCCTCCGGGACAGGGGGCGATTTGCACACCTTC
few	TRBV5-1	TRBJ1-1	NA	CASSLGRVNTEAFF	TGCGCCAGCAGCTTGGGGCGGGTGAACACTGAAGCTTTCTTT
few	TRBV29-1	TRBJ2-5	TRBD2	CSVVLAALRETQYF	TGCAGCGTAGTACTAGCGGCCCTTCGAGAGACCCAGTACTTC
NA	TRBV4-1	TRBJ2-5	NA	CASSQASLNQETQYF	TGCGCCAGCAGCCAAGCTAGCCTAAACCAAGAGACCCAGTACTTC
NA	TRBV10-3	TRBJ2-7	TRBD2	CAIRTSGSYEQYF	TGTGCCATCAGGACTAGCGGCTCCTACGAGCAGTACTTC
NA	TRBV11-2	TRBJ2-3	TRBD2	CASSPRLARTDTQYF	TGTGCCAGCAGCCCGAGACTAGCCCGCACAGATACGCAGTATTTT
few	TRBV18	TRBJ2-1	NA	CASSLDLAVYNEQFF	TGTGCCAGCTCACTTGACCTAGCTGTATACAATGAGCAGTTCTTC
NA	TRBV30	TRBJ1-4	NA	CAWSVPGVGVGEKLFF	TGTGCCTGGAGTGTACCCGGCGTAGGGGTTGGGGAAAAACTGTTTTTT
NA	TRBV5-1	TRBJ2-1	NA	CASSPRSGSPYNEQFF	TGCGCCAGCAGTCCTAGATCGGGTAGCCCCTACAATGAGCAGTTCTTC
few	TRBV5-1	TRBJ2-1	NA	CASSLDSLPYNEQFF	TGCGCCAGCAGCCTCGACTCCCTCCCCTACAATGAGCAGTTCTTC
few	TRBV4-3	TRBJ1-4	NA	CASSQGQTNEKLFF	TGCGCCAGCAGCCAAGGGCAGACTAATGAAAAACTGTTTTTT
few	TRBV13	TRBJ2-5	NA	CASSLYSQETQYF	TGTGCCAGCAGCTTATACAGTCAAGAGACCCAGTACTTC
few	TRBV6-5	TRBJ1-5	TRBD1	CASSRDRASNQPQHF	TGTGCCAGCAGTCGGGACAGGGCAAGCAATCAGCCCCAGCATTTT
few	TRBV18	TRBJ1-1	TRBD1	CASSPSGTGDTEAFF	TGTGCCAGCTCACCGTCCGGGACAGGGGACACTGAAGCTTTCTTT
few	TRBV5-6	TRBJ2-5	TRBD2	CASRISGGGETQYF	TGTGCCAGCAGGATAAGCGGGGGAGGAGAGACCCAGTACTTC
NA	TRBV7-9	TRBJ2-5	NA	CASSPGETQYF	TGTGCCAGCAGCCCGGGGGAGACCCAGTACTTC
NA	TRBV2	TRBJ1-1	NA	CASSEVTASTEAFF	TGTGCCAGCAGTGAGGTCACCGCGAGCACTGAAGCTTTCTTT
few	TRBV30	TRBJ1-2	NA	CAWSPEGRGGYTF	TGTGCCTGGAGTCCCGAGGGCAGGGGTGGCTACACCTTC
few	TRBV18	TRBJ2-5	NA	CASSMGQTQETQYF	TGTGCCAGCTCAATGGGACAAACCCAAGAGACCCAGTACTTC
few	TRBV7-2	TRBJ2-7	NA	CASSPEVGSFYEQYF	TGTGCCAGCAGCCCCGAGGTAGGCAGTTTCTACGAGCAGTACTTC
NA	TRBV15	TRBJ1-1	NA	CATRGNGKAFF	TGTGCCACCCGCGGAAATGGAAAGGCTTTCTTT
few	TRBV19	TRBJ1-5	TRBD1	CASTRTGSNQPQHF	TGTGCCAGTACCCGGACAGGGAGCAATCAGCCCCAGCATTTT
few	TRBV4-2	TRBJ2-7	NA	CASSQSDKSYEQYF	TGTGCCAGCAGCCAATCGGACAAGTCCTACGAGCAGTACTTC
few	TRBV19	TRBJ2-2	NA	CAAGDHSNTGELFF	TGTGCCGCAGGGGACCACTCGAACACCGGGGAGCTGTTTTTT
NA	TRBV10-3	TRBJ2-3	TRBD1	CAISDSGTDSTDTQYF	TGTGCCATCAGTGATTCCGGGACAGATAGCACAGATACGCAGTATTTT
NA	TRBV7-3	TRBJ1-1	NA	CASSSTTANTEAFF	TGTGCCAGCAGCTCAACGACAGCAAACACTGAAGCTTTCTTT
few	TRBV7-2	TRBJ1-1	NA	CASSPQLVTEAFF	TGTGCCAGCAGCCCCCAACTCGTCACTGAAGCTTTCTTT
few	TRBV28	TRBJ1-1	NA	CASSLGLGAFF	TGTGCCAGCAGTTTAGGGCTCGGAGCTTTCTTT
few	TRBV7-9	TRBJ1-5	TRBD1	CASSPVGTGVQPQHF	TGTGCCAGCAGCCCTGTCGGGACAGGGGTACAGCCCCAGCATTTT
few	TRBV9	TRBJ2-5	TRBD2	CASSDSGGYQETQYF	TGTGCCAGCAGCGACAGCGGGGGCTACCAAGAGACCCAGTACTTC
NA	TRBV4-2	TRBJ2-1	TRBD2	CASSQVLAGDTIGEQFF	TGTGCCAGCAGCCAAGTTTTGGCGGGGGATACAATAGGTGAGCAGTTCTTC
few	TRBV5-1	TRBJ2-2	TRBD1	CASRESGTGRNTGELFF	TGCGCCAGCAGAGAATCCGGGACAGGACGGAACACCGGGGAGCTGTTTTTT
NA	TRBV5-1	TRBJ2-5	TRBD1	CASSPGTGRGETQYF	TGCGCCAGCAGCCCAGGGACAGGACGAGGGGAGACCCAGTACTTC
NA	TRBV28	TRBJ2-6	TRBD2	CASGRGSGANVLTF	TGTGCCAGCGGGAGGGGCTCTGGGGCCAACGTCCTGACTTTC
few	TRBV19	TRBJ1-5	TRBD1	CASRGQGARYNQPQHF	TGTGCCAGTAGGGGGCAGGGGGCGAGATACAATCAGCCCCAGCATTTT
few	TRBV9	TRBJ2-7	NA	CASSAQLGEQYF	TGTGCCAGCAGCGCCCAGCTAGGCGAGCAGTACTTC
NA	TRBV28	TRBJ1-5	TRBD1	CASSLGLWRTGGYSNQPQHF	TGTGCCAGCAGTTTAGGTTTGTGGAGGACAGGGGGTTATAGCAATCAGCCCCAGCATTTT
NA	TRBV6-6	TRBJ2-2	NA	CASSPGRELFF	TGTGCCAGCAGCCCGGGTAGGGAGCTGTTTTTT
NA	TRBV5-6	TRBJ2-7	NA	CASSQGQPYEQYF	TGTGCCAGCAGCCAAGGACAGCCCTACGAGCAGTACTTC
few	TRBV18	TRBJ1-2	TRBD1	CASSPGRGERGYTF	TGTGCCAGCTCACCTGGCAGGGGGGAGCGTGGCTACACCTTC
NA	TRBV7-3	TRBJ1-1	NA	CASKVAGSTEAFF	TGTGCCAGCAAGGTGGCAGGGTCCACTGAAGCTTTCTTT
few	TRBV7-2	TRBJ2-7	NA	CASSEGRLEQYF	TGTGCCAGCAGCGAAGGCCGACTCGAGCAGTACTTC
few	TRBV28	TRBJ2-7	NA	CASSLLSGIYEQYF	TGTGCCAGCAGTTTACTCTCGGGGATCTACGAGCAGTACTTC
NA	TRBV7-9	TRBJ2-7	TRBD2	CASSLNPKSGGSPYEQYF	TGTGCCAGCAGCTTAAACCCCAAAAGCGGGGGATCTCCCTACGAGCAGTACTTC
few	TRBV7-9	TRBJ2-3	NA	CASSIQGFADTQYF	TGTGCCAGCAGCATACAGGGATTCGCAGATACGCAGTATTTT
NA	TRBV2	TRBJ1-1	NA	CARQGGSGLAEAFF	TGTGCCAGACAGGGTGGTTCGGGGCTGGCTGAAGCTTTCTTT
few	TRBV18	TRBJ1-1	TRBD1	CASSPAPGQLNTEAFF	TGTGCCAGCTCACCCGCTCCGGGACAGCTGAACACTGAAGCTTTCTTT
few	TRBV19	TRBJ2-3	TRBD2	CASSSGTSGGTWDTQYF	TGTGCCAGTAGTTCCGGGACTAGCGGGGGGACCTGGGATACGCAGTATTTT
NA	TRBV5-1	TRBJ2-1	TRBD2	CASSLSLAGTNEQFF	TGCGCCAGCAGCTTGAGCCTAGCGGGGACCAATGAGCAGTTCTTC